What follows are 8 T cell receptor beta chains derived from one specimen sequenced in a study of T-cell memory formation after mild COVID-19. Via MiXCR, TCRdb re-called the 5' RACE reads, giving one row per CDR3 protein. Of fewer than 550,000 distinct CDR3 sequences listed, 15% to 20% were seen once; the top ten hold roughly 8%. Sequenced: PBMCs or a T cell subset sorted from them (not recorded which). The source is an adult woman who had mild COVID-19 (a few samples of this study predate the infection). Cell type and time point are not known.

The gene calls are TRBV5-1 and TRBJ1-2; D is possibly TRBD1 (5 bases). The CDR3 loop spans 16 amino acids. V gave up 0 bases and J gave up 6 bases, with 18 bases separating them. Looked up from germline, CDR1 is SGHRS and CDR2 is YFSETQ. DNA of the CDR3: TGCGCCAGCAGCTTGGATCGGGCAGGGAAAGGGGATGGCTACACCTTC. Its protein is CASSLDRAGKGDGYTF.

This chain connects TRBV5-1 to TRBJ1-1; 9 bases align to TRBD1. CDR1 SGHRS and CDR2 YFSETQ come from the germline V gene. This CDR3 has 15 residues. The V segment lost 2 bases and the J segment 1 base; nucleotides outside the gene matches: 3. The CDR3 sequence is CASSFGQGRNTEAFF. For the CDR3, the DNA is TGCGCCAGCAGCTTCGGACAGGGGCGGAACACTGAAGCTTTCTTT.

J is TRBJ2-2 and V is TRBV29-1; 7 bases match TRBD1. Germline V CDR1 and CDR2: SQVTM, ANQGSEA. Trimming cost V 4 bases and J 6 bases; bases outside gene matches: 8. There are 14 residues in the CDR3. The CDR3 DNA follows: TGCAGCGTTGGACAGGGCGGAGGAGCCGGGGAGCTGTTTTTT. Encoded protein: CSVGQGGGAGELFF.

The rearrangement links TRBV7-9 to TRBJ2-5; TRBD1 matches 10 bases. The CDR3 totals 14 residues. Germline V CDR1 and CDR2: SEHNR, FQNEAQ (reference sequence). V lost 4 bases to trimming and J lost 6 bases; unmatched junction nucleotides: 5. This CDR3 reads CASSSRTGGKTQYF. In DNA, the CDR3 is TGTGCCAGCAGCTCCCGGACAGGGGGAAAGACCCAGTACTTC.

This chain links TRBV25-1 with TRBJ2-6; D tentatively fits TRBD1 or TRBD2 (5 bases each). Germline V gives CDR1 MGHDK, CDR2 SYGVNS. V lost 3 bases, J lost 6 bases, and 15 bases lay in between. This CDR3 contains 16 residues. As DNA, the CDR3 is TGTGCCAGCAGTGAGGGGAGAGGGGCGGTGGCCAACGTCCTGACTTTC. Translated: CASSEGRGAVANVLTF.

This rearrangement joins TRBV5-4 to TRBJ2-1; D ambiguous. This CDR3 has 15 amino acids. From germline, CDR1 is SGHNT and CDR2 YYREEE (reference sequence). Trimming removed 4 bases from V and 0 bases from J, with 11 bases in between. Here the CDR3 reads CASSLLWDSYNEQFF. Written as DNA, the CDR3 is TGTGCCAGCAGCCTCTTATGGGACTCCTACAATGAGCAGTTCTTC.

The chain couples TRBV6-5 to TRBJ2-2; a weak D match, TRBD1 (5 bases). V lost 7 bases and J 4 bases, leaving 10 bases between the germline ends. The V gene's germline CDR1 is MNHEY and CDR2 SVGAGI. This CDR3 is built from 13 residues. As DNA, the CDR3 is TGTGCCAGCACCCCCAGGGTCACCGGGGAGCTGTTTTTT. Protein sequence: CASTPRVTGELFF.

There are a few counts of this clonotype. This chain links TRBV30 with TRBJ2-7; 7 bases match TRBD2. The V segment lost 5 bases and the J segment 3 bases; nucleotides outside the gene matches: 1. CDR1 and CDR2 (germline): GTSNPN, SVGIG (reference sequence). The CDR3 sequence is 11 residues long. DNA of the CDR3: TGTGCCTGGGGGAGGGGCTACGAGCAGTACTTC. It is translated as CAWGRGYEQYF.